This section outlines one T cell receptor beta chain sequence together with its context. This clone was seen a single time. This receptor's antigen is unknown. Base qualities were left out, and no much larger clone turns up one base away. The donors belonged to the validation cohort of approximately 130 subjects, which was separate from the 666-subject first cohort. Libraries were prepared through the immunoSEQ multiplex PCR assay. In the authors' own workflow: A statistical classification framework was built for diagnosing cytomegalovirus status from the catalog of TCR beta chain sequences. This immuneACCESS table, as held by TCRdb, lists in-frame sequences with V and J called but not all clones. Of the missing ones, under half trace to an unresolved V gene in checked studies; the others have no known cause. That table gives V, J and clone size, and the DNA gave D and trimming. The sample table holds around 240,000 clones, of which 85% to 90% were seen once. The top ten clones comprise under 0.45% of the sample.

Reading from cysteine to phenylalanine, the CDR3 counts 14 amino acids. The CDR3 DNA has 42 bases and is translated from base 1. CDR1 and CDR2 were assigned from the germline V gene as MGHRA and YSYEKL. Compared with germline, V lacks 5 bases and J lacks 2 bases; bases without a gene match: 3. These data come from a study of cytomegalovirus exposure and HLA in healthy donors (dated by TCRdb to about 2017). Background on the whole study: A later analysis indicated that the 130 or so validation repertoires were generated on the platform also employed for the approximately 690 repertoires of the first cohort. The study aimed to test whether signatures of past pathogen exposure could be identified by cataloging public T cell receptors. Along with the roughly 700-subject first cohort, a separate validation cohort of 120 different subjects was used. The study combined high-throughput TCR immunosequencing, statistical association of individual TCRs with disease status, and machine learning to predict cytomegalovirus infection status.

General study outcomes and caveats: A total of 150 or so TCR beta chains were listed by the study as associated with cytomegalovirus. Subsequent analysis determined that TCRs grouped into clusters in the first cohort also showed a tendency toward co-occurrence across the roughly 120 validation repertoires, and 94% of cluster scores exceeded 0. The classifier was reported to diagnose cytomegalovirus status with high specificity and sensitivity in both the original and validation cohorts. In vitro tests confirmed that a few of the cytomegalovirus-associated TCR beta chains recognize cytomegalovirus antigens. Most TCR sequences were seen in very few donors, while some public TCRs were found in many individuals. It was suggested by the authors that the approach could potentially be generalized to other disease states and immunological phenotypes. A later analysis lacked HLA typing for the validation cohort, so it scored co-occurrence in that cohort across all 130 or so repertoires.

The V and J genes are TRBV4-1 and TRBJ1-5, with 7 bases in between that match TRBD1. The receptor comes from a woman between 18 and 29 years old in good health and CMV-seronegative. Sequencing used PBMCs. The DNA sequence reads TGCGCCAGCAGCTTTACAGGGGGCAATCAGCCCCAGCATTTT. It is translated as CASSFTGGNQPQHF.